The TCR beta chain described here comes from a study of blood T cell repertoires in COVID-19. Measured with immunoSEQ multiplex PCR; TCRdb has only the in-frame clones, and not every one. The sample gives roughly 50,000 clones, roughly nine tenths of which show up once; about 18% is in the top ten. Germline V CDR1 and CDR2: SGHRS, YFSETQ. Trimming removed 0 bases from V and 5 bases from J, with 8 bases in between. The CDR3 runs to 14 residues. The chain has TRBV5-1 and TRBJ2-2, with D hard to call. This receptor was taken from a human donor in a cohort sampled during active COVID-19. Sequenced: peripheral blood. CDR3 in amino acids: CASSLALLTGELFF. The DNA of the CDR3 is TGCGCCAGCAGCTTGGCTCTCCTGACCGGGGAGCTGTTTTTT.